This note documents a single T cell receptor beta chain sequence. This CDR3 is 15 amino acids long. CDR1 GTSNPN and CDR2 SVGIG come from the germline V gene (reference sequence). The V gene end was trimmed by 2 bases and the J gene end by 4 bases; junction bases not matched to a gene: 8. The data originate from a study of blood T cell repertoires in COVID-19. Study at large: Italy, Spain and the United States were the sources of the convalescent and acute COVID-19 samples. T cells, B-cell-depleted T cells, or PBMCs supplied cDNA or gDNA.

It was during active infection that Seattle patients were enrolled and then longitudinally followed. Original processing methods: From reference gene primer amplification, estimates of nucleated cell counts were derived. The method was immunoSEQ multiplex PCR; TCRdb's version includes in-frame clones alone and lacks a portion of them. V and J calls and clone size are as listed in that table; D and trimming were resolved from the DNA. The sample carries about 220,000 clones, 70% to 90% recorded once. This chain connects TRBV30 to TRBJ2-7, with 10 positions matching TRBD2. The receptor comes from a woman between 70 and 85 years old with COVID-19, enrolled during active disease. Input material: peripheral blood. CDR3 nucleotides: TGTGCCTGGAGTCCGCGACTAGCGGGCACATACGAGCAGTACTTC. Protein sequence: CAWSPRLAGTYEQYF.